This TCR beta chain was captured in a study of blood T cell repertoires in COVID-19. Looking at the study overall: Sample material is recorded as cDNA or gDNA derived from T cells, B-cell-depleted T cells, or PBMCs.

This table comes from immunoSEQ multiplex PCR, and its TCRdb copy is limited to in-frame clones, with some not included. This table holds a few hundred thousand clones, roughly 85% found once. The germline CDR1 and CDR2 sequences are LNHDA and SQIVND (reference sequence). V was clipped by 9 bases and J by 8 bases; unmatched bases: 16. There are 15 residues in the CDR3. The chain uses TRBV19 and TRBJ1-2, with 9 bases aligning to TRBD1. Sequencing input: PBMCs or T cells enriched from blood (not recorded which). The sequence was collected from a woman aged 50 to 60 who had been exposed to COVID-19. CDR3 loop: CASTPRDRARMGYTF. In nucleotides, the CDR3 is TGTGCCAGCACACCCCGGGACAGGGCGAGGATGGGCTACACCTTC. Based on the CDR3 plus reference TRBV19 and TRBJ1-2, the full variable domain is DGGITQSPKYLFRKEGQNVTLSCEQNLNHDAMYWYRQDPGQGLRLIYYSQIVNDFQKGDIAEGYSVSREKKESFPLTVTSAQKNPTAFYLCASTPRDRARMGYTFGSGTRLTVV.